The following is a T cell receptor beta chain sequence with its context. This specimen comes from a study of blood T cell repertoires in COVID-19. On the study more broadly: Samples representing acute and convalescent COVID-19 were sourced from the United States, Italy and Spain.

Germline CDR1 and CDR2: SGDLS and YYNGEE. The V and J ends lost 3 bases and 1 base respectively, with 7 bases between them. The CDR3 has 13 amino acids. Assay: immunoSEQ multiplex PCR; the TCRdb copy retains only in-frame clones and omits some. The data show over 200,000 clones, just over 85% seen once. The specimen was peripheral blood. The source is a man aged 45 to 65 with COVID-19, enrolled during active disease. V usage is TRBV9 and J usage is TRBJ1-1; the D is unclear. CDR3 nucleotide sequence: TGTGCCAGCAGCGGACTTACGAACACTGAAGCTTTCTTT. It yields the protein CASSGLTNTEAFF.